What follows describes a single T cell receptor (beta chain). Enrolled through a virtual design, the participants were between roughly 18 and 95 years of age and came from fewer than 30 US areas. TCRdb's table, derived via immunoSEQ multiplex PCR, lists solely in-frame clones and lacks some. The table has a few hundred thousand clones, more than 85% seen once. From germline, CDR1 is MNHEY and CDR2 SVGEGT. The CDR3 totals 12 residues. The V gene end was trimmed by 6 bases and the J gene end by 15 bases; junction bases not matched to a gene: 11. This sample is part of a study of blood T cell repertoires in COVID-19.

The rearrangement uses TRBV6-2 or TRBV6-3 and TRBJ1-3, with 7 bases matching TRBD1. Material for sequencing was PBMCs or T cells enriched from blood (not recorded which). The source is a woman aged 30 to 39 who had recovered from COVID-19. This chain's CDR3 is CASSDRAALEYF. In DNA form, the CDR3 reads TGTGCCAGCAGCGACAGGGCGGCTCTTGAATATTTT.